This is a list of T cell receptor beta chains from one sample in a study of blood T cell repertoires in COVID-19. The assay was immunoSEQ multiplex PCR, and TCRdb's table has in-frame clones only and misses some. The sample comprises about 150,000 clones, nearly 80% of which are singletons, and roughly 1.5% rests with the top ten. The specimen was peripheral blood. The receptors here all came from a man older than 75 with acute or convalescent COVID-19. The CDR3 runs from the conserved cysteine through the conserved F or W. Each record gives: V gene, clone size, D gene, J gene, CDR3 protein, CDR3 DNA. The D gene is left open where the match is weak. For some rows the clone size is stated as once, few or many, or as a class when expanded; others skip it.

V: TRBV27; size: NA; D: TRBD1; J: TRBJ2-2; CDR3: CASSLLSGTGLTGELFF; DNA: TGTGCCAGCAGCTTACTCTCCGGGACAGGCCTCACCGGGGAGCTGTTTTTT
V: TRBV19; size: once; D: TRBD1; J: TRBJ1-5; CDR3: CASSLQGQSQPQHF; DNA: TGTGCCAGTAGCCTACAGGGACAGAGTCAGCCCCAGCATTTT
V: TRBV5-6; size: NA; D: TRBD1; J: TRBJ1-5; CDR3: CASSRGQLNQPQHF; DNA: TGTGCCAGCAGCAGGGGACAGCTCAATCAGCCCCAGCATTTT
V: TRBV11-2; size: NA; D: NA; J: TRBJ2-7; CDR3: CASSLVPGQNYEQYF; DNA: TGTGCCAGCAGCTTAGTCCCGGGACAAAACTACGAGCAGTACTTC
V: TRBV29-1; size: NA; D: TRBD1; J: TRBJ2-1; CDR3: CSVDKDRGKQFF; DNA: TGCAGCGTTGATAAGGACAGGGGTAAGCAGTTCTTC
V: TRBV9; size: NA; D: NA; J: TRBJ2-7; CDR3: CASSRDSSEQYF; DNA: TGTGCCAGCAGCCGCGACAGCAGCGAGCAGTACTTC
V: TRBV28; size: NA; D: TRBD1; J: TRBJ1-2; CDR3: CASSLAGGRGNYGYTF; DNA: TGTGCCAGCAGTTTGGCAGGGGGCAGGGGTAACTATGGCTACACCTTC
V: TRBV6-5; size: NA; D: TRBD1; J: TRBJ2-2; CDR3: CASSHGTGNTGELFF; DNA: TGTGCCAGCAGTCACGGGACAGGGAACACCGGGGAGCTGTTTTTT
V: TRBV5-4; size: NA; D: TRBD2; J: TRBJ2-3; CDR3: CASRSAGGPADTQYF; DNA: TGTGCCAGCAGGTCGGCGGGGGGGCCAGCAGATACGCAGTATTTT
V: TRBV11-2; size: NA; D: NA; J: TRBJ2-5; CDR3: CASSPQGASGETQYF; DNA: TGTGCCAGCAGCCCCCAAGGCGCCTCGGGGGAGACCCAGTACTTC
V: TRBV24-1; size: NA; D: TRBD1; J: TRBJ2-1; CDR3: CATSDSGTGKNNEQFF; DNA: TGTGCCACCAGTGATTCCGGGACAGGTAAAAACAATGAGCAGTTCTTC
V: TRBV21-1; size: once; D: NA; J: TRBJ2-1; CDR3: CATWTSGRNEQFF; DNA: TGTGCCACCTGGACTAGCGGAAGAAATGAGCAGTTCTTC
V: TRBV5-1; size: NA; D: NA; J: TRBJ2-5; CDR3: CASSFGPGVQQETQYF; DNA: TGCGCCAGCAGCTTTGGTCCAGGTGTTCAACAAGAGACCCAGTACTTC
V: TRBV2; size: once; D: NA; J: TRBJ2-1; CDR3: CASLGRYNEQFF; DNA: TGTGCCAGCCTGGGCAGGTACAATGAGCAGTTCTTC